These T cell receptor beta chains were read from a single sample in a study of T cell responses to AZD1222 COVID-19 vaccine. Some clones are missing from TCRdb's copy, which holds only in-frame ones; the method was immunoSEQ multiplex PCR. The sample lists roughly 100,000 clones, around nine tenths occurring once. Sequenced material: peripheral blood, taken on day 0 of AZD1222 vaccination. The receptor set was obtained from an adult in good health. Both conserved end residues are part of each CDR3. A D gene is named only where the DNA matches it firmly. Not every row has a clone size; where given, it reads once, few, many or a size class.

V	size	J	length	D	CDR3	DNA
TRBV6-5	.	TRBJ2-1	15	TRBD2	CASSRTSVSYNEQFF	TGTGCCAGCAGCCGGACTAGCGTCTCCTACAATGAGCAGTTCTTC
TRBV5-4	few	TRBJ2-7	14	TRBD1	CASSRDRGTYEQYF	TGTGCCAGCAGCCGGGACAGGGGAACCTACGAGCAGTACTTC
TRBV19	few	TRBJ2-7	17	.	CASSTGMGKRNSYEQYF	TGTGCCAGTAGCACAGGGATGGGTAAGAGAAACTCCTACGAGCAGTACTTC
TRBV2	.	TRBJ1-2	16	.	CASSGGSGWGHYGYTF	TGTGCCAGCAGTGGAGGGTCAGGGTGGGGGCACTATGGCTACACCTTC
TRBV2	.	TRBJ1-5	16	.	CASSELNWYSNQPQHF	TGTGCCAGCAGCGAGCTTAACTGGTATAGCAATCAGCCCCAGCATTTT
TRBV9	.	TRBJ2-6	18	TRBD1	CASSAPGQGTSGANVLTF	TGTGCCAGCAGCGCGCCGGGACAGGGAACCTCTGGGGCCAACGTCCTGACTTTC
TRBV28	.	TRBJ1-2	15	.	CASSDPGTPRDGYTF	TGTGCCAGCAGTGATCCCGGGACACCTAGGGATGGCTACACCTTC
TRBV18	.	TRBJ1-5	13	.	CASSRMLGEPQHF	TGTGCCAGCTCACGTATGCTCGGCGAGCCCCAGCATTTT
TRBV3-1/TRBV3-2	once	TRBJ1-5	15	.	CASSVNRDPNQPQHF	TGTGCCAGCAGCGTAAACAGGGACCCCAATCAGCCCCAGCATTTT
TRBV7-2	.	TRBJ1-4	14	.	CASREGPTNEKLFF	TGTGCCAGCAGGGAGGGCCCAACTAATGAAAAACTGTTTTTT
TRBV21-1	.	TRBJ1-2	12	.	CASRDRDYGYTF	TGTGCCAGCAGGGACAGGGACTATGGCTACACCTTC
TRBV18	.	TRBJ1-5	13	.	CASSPDRHQPQHF	TGTGCCAGCTCACCAGACAGGCATCAGCCCCAGCATTTT
TRBV11-2	.	TRBJ2-3	15	TRBD2	CASSYSGGGTDTQYF	TGTGCCAGCAGTTATAGCGGGGGGGGCACAGATACGCAGTATTTT
TRBV7-8	.	TRBJ2-1	19	.	CASSLTAGALKITNNEQFF	TGTGCCAGCAGCCTTACGGCAGGGGCATTGAAGATTACCAACAATGAGCAGTTCTTC
TRBV28	.	TRBJ2-7	14	TRBD2	CASTVGAGLYEQYF	TGTGCCAGCACAGTGGGAGCGGGACTCTACGAGCAGTACTTC
TRBV9	.	TRBJ1-4	13	.	CASSLPGNEKLFF	TGTGCCAGCAGCTTGCCAGGAAATGAAAAACTGTTTTTT
TRBV28	.	TRBJ1-1	15	.	CASSLRQGHLAEAFF	TGTGCCAGCAGTTTAAGGCAGGGACACCTAGCTGAAGCTTTCTTT